A selection of T cell receptor beta chains follows, all from one sample in a study of shared T cell receptors in the human thymus. Clones were sequenced by immunoSEQ multiplex PCR, and TCRdb holds only the in-frame ones, with some missing. The repertoire holds more than 550,000 clones, with around 87% as singletons. This sample was also put to use in a study of human thymus T cells.

Material: thymocytes. The receptors originated from a boy in the first two years of life with a congenital heart defect. Both conserved end residues are part of each CDR3. A D gene is named only where the DNA matches it firmly. Only part of the rows carry a size: once, few, many, or a class if the clone is expanded.

size	V	J	D	CDR3	DNA
-	TRBV14	TRBJ2-7	-	CASSRGGSRDTSYEQYF	TGTGCCAGCAGCCGCGGGGGTAGTAGGGACACATCCTACGAGCAGTACTTC
-	TRBV7-2	TRBJ2-7	TRBD2	CASSLFRAVAGPYYEQYF	TGTGCCAGCAGCTTATTTAGGGCGGTAGCGGGGCCCTACTACGAGCAGTACTTC
-	TRBV28	TRBJ2-7	-	CASSLWPPGSGYEQYF	TGTGCCAGCAGTTTATGGCCCCCTGGGAGCGGCTACGAGCAGTACTTC
-	TRBV7-6	TRBJ1-2	TRBD1	CASSSGTGRRIRDGYTF	TGTGCCAGCAGCTCCGGGACAGGAAGAAGGATTCGTGATGGCTACACCTTC
-	TRBV19	TRBJ1-1	-	CASSMPQIADTEAFF	TGTGCCAGTAGTATGCCCCAGATTGCTGACACTGAAGCTTTCTTT
-	TRBV7-9	TRBJ2-7	TRBD2	CASSPRVAGGPLPLYEQYF	TGTGCCAGCAGCCCCCGGGTAGCGGGGGGCCCCCTACCTCTCTACGAGCAGTACTTC
-	TRBV28	TRBJ1-1	TRBD1	CASSLYRGLNTEAFF	TGTGCCAGCAGTTTATACAGGGGGTTGAACACTGAAGCTTTCTTT
-	TRBV11-2	TRBJ1-1	-	CASSLDSWENAEAFF	TGTGCCAGCAGCTTGGACAGTTGGGAAAATGCTGAAGCTTTCTTT
-	TRBV6-4	TRBJ2-1	TRBD1	CASSEGQGANEQFF	TGTGCCAGCAGTGAAGGACAGGGGGCAAATGAGCAGTTCTTC
few	TRBV6-5	TRBJ1-4	TRBD1	CASSYSGTGNEKLFF	TGTGCCAGCAGTTACTCCGGGACAGGGAACGAAAAACTGTTTTTT
-	TRBV14	TRBJ2-2	TRBD2	CASSQERGLAGSGTGELFF	TGTGCCAGCAGCCAAGAACGGGGACTAGCGGGATCGGGCACCGGGGAGCTGTTTTTT
few	TRBV27	TRBJ1-5	-	CASSPRGNQPQHF	TGTGCCAGCAGTCCCCGGGGGAATCAGCCCCAGCATTTT
-	TRBV5-1	TRBJ1-1	TRBD1	CASSLLGQGAGTEAFF	TGCGCCAGCAGCCTCCTCGGACAGGGGGCCGGCACTGAAGCTTTCTTT
-	TRBV18	TRBJ2-7	TRBD1	CASSRPDRYYEQYF	TGTGCCAGCTCACGACCGGACAGGTACTACGAGCAGTACTTC
-	TRBV19	TRBJ1-3	-	CASSHSSGNTIYF	TGTGCCAGTAGTCACAGCTCTGGAAACACCATATATTTT
-	TRBV2	TRBJ2-5	-	CASRGGSQETQYF	TGTGCCAGCAGGGGGGGATCCCAAGAGACCCAGTACTTC
-	TRBV4-3	TRBJ2-3	-	CASSPRLVPTDTQYF	TGCGCCAGCAGCCCAAGACTAGTCCCAACAGATACGCAGTATTTT
-	TRBV19	TRBJ2-7	TRBD2	CASSTGLAGTYEQYF	TGTGCCAGTAGTACCGGACTAGCGGGCACCTACGAGCAGTACTTC
-	TRBV4-3	TRBJ2-1	TRBD1	CASSPQIGTGSNEQFF	TGCGCCAGCAGCCCTCAAATCGGGACAGGGTCGAATGAGCAGTTCTTC
-	TRBV2	TRBJ2-1	-	CASSESLSSYNEQFF	TGTGCCAGCAGTGAGTCCCTCAGCTCCTACAATGAGCAGTTCTTC
-	TRBV13	TRBJ2-3	TRBD1	CASRFARQGANTQYF	TGTGCCAGCCGTTTTGCAAGACAGGGGGCAAATACGCAGTATTTT
-	TRBV28	TRBJ1-6	TRBD1	CASSWTGVSYNSPLHF	TGTGCCAGCAGTTGGACAGGGGTGTCCTATAATTCACCCCTCCACTTT
-	TRBV5-1	TRBJ2-7	TRBD2	CASSLLAGGSEQYF	TGCGCCAGCAGCTTGTTAGCGGGAGGTTCCGAGCAGTACTTC
-	TRBV15	TRBJ2-3	TRBD1	CATREDRVQDTQYF	TGTGCCACCAGAGAGGACAGGGTTCAAGATACGCAGTATTTT
-	TRBV27	TRBJ2-7	TRBD1	CASSFGTGFYEQYF	TGTGCCAGCAGTTTCGGGACAGGGTTTTACGAGCAGTACTTC
-	TRBV13	TRBJ1-5	TRBD1	CASSFGTGHNQPQHF	TGTGCCAGCAGCTTCGGGACAGGCCACAATCAGCCCCAGCATTTT
-	TRBV4-1	TRBJ2-7	TRBD2	CASSQEQLAGRDEQYF	TGCGCCAGCAGCCAAGAGCAACTAGCGGGGCGCGACGAGCAGTACTTC
-	TRBV28	TRBJ1-5	-	CASSLGGSYNQPQHF	TGTGCCAGCAGTTTAGGAGGGTCCTATAATCAGCCCCAGCATTTT
-	TRBV27	TRBJ1-5	TRBD1	CASSSSAGQGLAQHF	TGTGCCAGCAGTTCCTCGGCGGGACAGGGTTTGGCCCAGCATTTT
-	TRBV19	TRBJ1-5	-	CASTRAGQPQHF	TGTGCCAGTACACGGGCGGGGCAGCCCCAGCATTTT
-	TRBV28	TRBJ2-7	-	CASSYAWGQGSLSEQYF	TGTGCCAGCAGTTACGCGTGGGGGCAGGGGAGTTTGTCCGAGCAGTACTTC
-	TRBV28	TRBJ2-5	TRBD2	CASSFTAGGPGTQYF	TGTGCCAGCAGTTTCACCGCGGGGGGCCCAGGTACCCAGTACTTC
-	TRBV7-9	TRBJ1-5	TRBD1	CASSLDEGQGSNQPQHF	TGTGCCAGCAGCTTAGATGAAGGACAGGGGAGCAATCAGCCCCAGCATTTT
-	TRBV7-8	TRBJ1-5	-	CASSPTGGNQPQHF	TGTGCCAGCAGCCCAACGGGGGGGAATCAGCCCCAGCATTTT
once	TRBV27	TRBJ1-1	TRBD1	CASSLGQGAWAFF	TGTGCCAGCAGTTTGGGTCAGGGGGCGTGGGCTTTCTTT
-	TRBV6-5	TRBJ2-7	-	CASISGSSYEQYF	TGTGCCAGCATCTCCGGGAGCTCCTACGAGCAGTACTTC
-	TRBV27	TRBJ1-2	TRBD1	CASSFSGQGHYGYTF	TGTGCCAGCAGTTTCTCGGGACAGGGCCACTATGGCTACACCTTC
-	TRBV9	TRBJ2-5	TRBD2	CASSVDGFASGNQETQYF	TGTGCCAGCAGCGTAGACGGGTTCGCTAGCGGGAACCAAGAGACCCAGTACTTC
-	TRBV18	TRBJ2-3	TRBD2	CASSLSGESTDTQYF	TGTGCCAGCTCCCTTAGCGGGGAAAGCACAGATACGCAGTATTTT
-	TRBV19	TRBJ1-2	TRBD1	CASSISGGGEDGYTF	TGTGCCAGTAGTATCTCGGGAGGGGGCGAGGATGGCTACACCTTC
-	TRBV7-9	TRBJ2-1	-	CASTIGAFQGLNNEQFF	TGTGCCAGCACCATAGGGGCCTTCCAGGGATTAAACAATGAGCAGTTCTTC
-	TRBV27	TRBJ2-7	-	CASSPGVEQYF	TGTGCCAGCAGCCCAGGGGTGGAACAGTACTTC
-	TRBV4-3	TRBJ2-1	-	CASSQLESNSYNEQFF	TGCGCCAGCAGCCAGCTTGAGTCAAACTCCTACAATGAGCAGTTCTTC
-	TRBV21-1	TRBJ1-1	-	CASSKGEDRVSTEAFF	TGTGCCAGCAGCAAAGGTGAGGACAGGGTTAGTACTGAAGCTTTCTTT
-	TRBV6-1	TRBJ2-4	-	CASSGTLRPVQGVPNIQYF	TGTGCCAGCAGTGGAACTCTACGGCCGGTCCAGGGTGTCCCTAACATTCAGTACTTC
-	TRBV4-1	TRBJ1-4	TRBD1	CASSLRTGGDEKLFF	TGCGCCAGCAGCCTCCGGACAGGGGGCGATGAAAAACTGTTTTTT
few	TRBV19	TRBJ1-2	TRBD1	CASSTRDRPNYGYTF	TGTGCCAGTAGTACCCGGGACAGACCTAACTATGGCTACACCTTC
-	TRBV7-6	TRBJ2-1	TRBD2	CASSLGSDLAGPVEQFF	TGTGCCAGCAGCTTAGGCTCGGATTTAGCGGGACCGGTCGAGCAGTTCTTC
-	TRBV28	TRBJ1-4	TRBD1	CASSPTGIGGEKLFF	TGTGCCAGCAGTCCGACAGGGATTGGAGGTGAAAAACTGTTTTTT
-	TRBV30	TRBJ1-4	-	CAWSVGEIRQGNEKLFF	TGTGCCTGGAGTGTAGGAGAAATTCGCCAGGGTAATGAAAAACTGTTTTTT
-	TRBV28	TRBJ2-3	TRBD1	CASRGQSSTDTQYF	TGTGCCAGCAGGGGACAGTCAAGCACAGATACGCAGTATTTT
-	TRBV5-1	TRBJ1-1	-	CASSLDPHGAGRNTEAFF	TGCGCCAGCAGCTTGGACCCTCATGGGGCAGGACGGAACACTGAAGCTTTCTTT
once	TRBV5-6	TRBJ2-1	-	CASSLALGKGNEQFF	TGTGCCAGCAGCTTGGCTTTGGGGAAGGGGAATGAGCAGTTCTTC
-	TRBV4-1	TRBJ2-7	-	CASSQWSEGRNYYEQYF	TGCGCCAGCAGCCAGTGGAGCGAAGGCCGGAACTACTACGAGCAGTACTTC
-	TRBV5-5	TRBJ2-7	-	CASTQGGPYEQYF	TGTGCCAGCACCCAAGGGGGTCCCTACGAGCAGTACTTC
-	TRBV4-3	TRBJ1-5	TRBD1	CASSQRQGAGQPQHF	TGCGCCAGCAGCCAACGACAGGGGGCTGGTCAGCCCCAGCATTTT
few	TRBV10-3	TRBJ2-3	TRBD2	CAISESTRSSGEPDTQYF	TGTGCCATCAGTGAGTCGACTAGGAGTAGCGGGGAGCCAGATACGCAGTATTTT
-	TRBV7-6	TRBJ2-2	TRBD1	CASSPRPGQGGMNTGELFF	TGTGCCAGCAGCCCAAGACCGGGACAGGGGGGAATGAACACCGGGGAGCTGTTTTTT